This TCR beta chain originates from a study of OX40 agonist ivuxolimab in advanced cancers. Study outcomes and limitations: The antigens recognized by the expanded peripheral T cells, that is their antigen specificity, were not determined. Expanded clones belonging to CD8+ T cells outnumbered, on average, those of CD4+. Clonal expansion was seen in CD4+ and CD8+ blood T cells by week 6 at 0.1 to 3.0 mg/kg.

Libraries were prepared by immunoSEQ multiplex PCR; TCRdb keeps only in-frame clonotypes and omits some of them. The sample carries 65,000 to 80,000 clones, 84% recorded once. Points on this clone: The antigen is undetermined.

On cycle 4 day 1 and cycle 7 day 1, as well as at baseline, blood was sampled. The CDR3 is 16 amino acids. Trimming stripped 7 bases from V and 2 bases from J, with 20 bases between. Germline assignment: CDR1 SEHNR and CDR2 FQNEAQ (reference sequence). Source: CD4+ or CD8+ T cells sorted from blood, taken in a trial of the OX40 agonist ivuxolimab. The chain employs TRBV7-9 and TRBJ2-5; D unclear. This clonotype originated in an adult with an advanced solid tumor such as melanoma, head and neck, liver or kidney cancer. The CDR3 DNA reads as TGTGCCAGCACCCCCGCCCAGGCCCCAACACAAGAGACCCAGTACTTC. Translation: CASTPAQAPTQETQYF.